Listed here are 2 T cell receptor beta chains from one sample, sequenced in a study of shared clonotypes between healthy human individuals. Sequencing used immunoSEQ multiplex PCR; TCRdb keeps in-frame clones, though not all of them. The table lists some 700,000 clones, roughly 91% of them singletons. Sequencing was performed on memory CD8+ T cells from PBMCs. Specified subset: CD45RO+ cells pooled with CCR7-negative TemRA cells. These receptors originate from a man younger than 35 in good health. Some clones in this sample may be carry-over from other donors' samples.

J is TRBJ1-1 and V is TRBV13, with D hard to call. The length of the CDR3 is 13 residues. Germline V gives CDR1 PRHDT, CDR2 FYEKMQ (reference sequence). Trimming pared 5 bases from V and 1 base from J, leaving 8 bases between. The CDR3 sequence: CASSPRENTEAFF. In nucleotides, the CDR3 is TGTGCCAGCAGCCCCCGTGAGAACACTGAAGCTTTCTTT.

The V gene is TRBV7-9, the J gene TRBJ1-2, with a tentative D call TRBD1 (5 bases). The CDR3 length is 15 residues. CDR1 is SEHNR and CDR2 is FQNEAQ in the germline V gene (reference sequence). The V and J ends lost 1 base and 2 bases respectively, with 11 bases between them. The CDR3 spells CASSLGAGGNYGYTF. Written as DNA, the CDR3 is TGTGCCAGCAGCTTAGGGGCGGGGGGAAACTATGGCTACACCTTC.